This TCR beta chain was recovered during a study of T cells after yellow fever vaccination. This CDR3 is 15 amino acids long. The germline V gene has CDR1 DFQATT and CDR2 SNEGSKA (reference sequence). With 3 bases clipped from V and 1 base from J, the junction kept 5 bases outside the gene matches. Production of TCR cDNA was by 5'RACE template switching, which also added a universal primer site and UMIs. MiXCR was run by TCRdb on the 5' RACE reads, yielding one entry per CDR3 protein. The repertoire holds under 700,000 distinct CDR3 sequences, with around 17% as singletons. In its sample, this clonotype was seen a few times.

The chain recombines TRBV20-1 with TRBJ2-5; 10 positions agree with TRBD2. The sequence was obtained from a man aged 18 to 29 who received the YFV17D yellow fever vaccine. Sequenced here: PBMCs, sampled 4 to 6 days after the first yellow fever vaccination. The CDR3 protein is CSASGASGGQETQYF. The CDR3 coding sequence is TGCAGTGCTAGTGGGGCTAGCGGGGGCCAAGAGACCCAGTACTTC.